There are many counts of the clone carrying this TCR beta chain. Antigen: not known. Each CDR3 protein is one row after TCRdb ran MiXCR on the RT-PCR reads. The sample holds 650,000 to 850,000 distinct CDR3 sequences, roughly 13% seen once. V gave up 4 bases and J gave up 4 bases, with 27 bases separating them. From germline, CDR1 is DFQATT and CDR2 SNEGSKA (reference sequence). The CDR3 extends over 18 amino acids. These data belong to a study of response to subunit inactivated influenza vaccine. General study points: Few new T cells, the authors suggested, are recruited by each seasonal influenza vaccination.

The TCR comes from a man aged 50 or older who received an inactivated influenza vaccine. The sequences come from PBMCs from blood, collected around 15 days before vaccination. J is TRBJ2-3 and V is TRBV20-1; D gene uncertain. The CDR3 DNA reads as TGCAGTGCTAAACAAGGAGCTGGTGGCGGAGCATTCTCAGATACGCAGTATTTT. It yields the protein CSAKQGAGGGAFSDTQYF.